A selection of T cell receptor beta chains follows, all from one sample in a study of STAT5B mutations in CD4+ large granular lymphocyte leukemia. Data came from immunoSEQ multiplex PCR; TCRdb stores just in-frame clones and leaves some out. The sample has about 32,000 clones; 85% are singletons. Sequencing was carried out using CD4+ T cells from blood buffy coats. The origin of the receptors is a human donor in good health. The CDR3 runs from the conserved cysteine through the conserved F or W. D genes are given only for firm matches. The size field is filled for only some rows; it gives once, few, many or a size class.

CDR3aa,CDR3nt,d_gene,abundance,v_gene,j_gene
CSVEGTEQFF,TGCAGCGTTGAGGGGACGGAGCAGTTCTTC,-,-,TRBV29-1,TRBJ2-1
CASRGTSGGNEQFF,TGTGCCAGCCGAGGCACTAGCGGGGGGAATGAGCAGTTCTTC,TRBD2,-,TRBV28,TRBJ2-1
CASSLHGDSTGELFF,TGTGCCAGCAGCTTACATGGAGATTCAACCGGGGAGCTGTTTTTT,-,-,TRBV11-2,TRBJ2-2
CASSLRQGATYNEQFF,TGTGCCAGCTCACTACGACAGGGGGCAACGTACAATGAGCAGTTCTTC,TRBD1,few,TRBV18,TRBJ2-1
CASRGRRAPDTQYF,TGTGCCAGCAGAGGACGGCGGGCTCCAGATACGCAGTATTTT,-,-,TRBV7-2,TRBJ2-3
CATAGTSDSYEQYF,TGTGCCACCGCAGGGACTAGCGACAGCTACGAGCAGTACTTC,TRBD2,-,TRBV10-3,TRBJ2-7
CASSLVSNSNQPQHF,TGTGCCAGCAGCTTAGTGTCTAATAGCAATCAGCCCCAGCATTTT,-,-,TRBV7-2,TRBJ1-5
CASSRTGQGASEAFF,TGCGCCAGCAGCAGGACGGGACAGGGGGCGTCTGAAGCTTTCTTT,TRBD1,-,TRBV5-1,TRBJ1-1
CASSPGTGTIYEQYF,TGTGCCAGCTCACCGGGGACAGGGACTATTTACGAGCAGTACTTC,TRBD1,-,TRBV18,TRBJ2-7
CASSSQGYGYTF,TGTGCCAGTAGTAGCCAGGGCTATGGCTACACCTTC,-,few,TRBV19,TRBJ1-2
CASSLDRGDQPQHF,TGTGCCAGCAGCTTGGACAGGGGTGATCAGCCCCAGCATTTT,TRBD1,-,TRBV7-9,TRBJ1-5
CASSQAPAGGLNEQFF,TGTGCCAGCAGCCAAGCCCCAGCGGGAGGACTCAATGAGCAGTTCTTC,TRBD2,few,TRBV14,TRBJ2-1
CASSLSATNEKLFF,TGCGCCAGCAGCTTGAGTGCGACTAATGAAAAACTGTTTTTT,-,-,TRBV5-1,TRBJ1-4
CASSQLQGRSYEQYF,TGTGCCAGCAGCCAATTACAGGGGCGGTCCTACGAGCAGTACTTC,-,few,TRBV21-1,TRBJ2-7
CASSRDRDRGGYTF,TGTGCCAGCAGTCGTGACCGGGACAGGGGTGGCTACACCTTC,TRBD1,-,TRBV6-5,TRBJ1-2
CASSLEGTGHNEQFF,TGCGCCAGCAGCTTGGAGGGGACAGGGCACAATGAGCAGTTCTTC,TRBD1,-,TRBV5-1,TRBJ2-1
CASRASGGSSYEQYF,TGTGCCAGCAGAGCTAGCGGGGGAAGCTCCTACGAGCAGTACTTC,TRBD2,-,TRBV27,TRBJ2-7
CASTQGGVLTYEQYF,TGTGCCAGCACCCAGGGGGGGGTTTTAACCTACGAGCAGTACTTC,-,-,TRBV28,TRBJ2-7
CASSRTKNTEAFF,TGTGCCAGCAGTCGAACTAAGAACACTGAAGCTTTCTTT,-,-,TRBV6-5,TRBJ1-1
CSAANTEAFF,TGCAGCGCGGCGAACACTGAAGCTTTCTTT,-,-,TRBV29-1,TRBJ1-1
CASSPWTGNNQPQHF,TGTGCCAGTAGTCCGTGGACAGGGAACAATCAGCCCCAGCATTTT,TRBD1,-,TRBV19,TRBJ1-5
CASSWGGMVTQYF,TGTGCCAGCAGCTGGGGGGGGATGGTGACCCAGTACTTC,TRBD2,-,TRBV28,TRBJ2-5
CASSQVWVRSNEQFF,TGCGCCAGCAGCCAAGTCTGGGTTCGGAGCAATGAGCAGTTCTTC,-,once,TRBV4-1,TRBJ2-1
CASSRQQGSYEQYF,TGTGCCAGCAGCCGTCAACAGGGCTCCTACGAGCAGTACTTC,-,-,TRBV28,TRBJ2-7